The 15 T cell receptor beta chains listed next were all sequenced from one sample in a study of blood T cell repertoires in COVID-19. TCRdb's table, derived via immunoSEQ multiplex PCR, lists solely in-frame clones and lacks some. Among 61,000 or so clones, roughly 90% were seen once, and the ten largest hold 20% to 25%. Sequenced: peripheral blood. The receptors derive from a woman aged 45-65 years with active or convalescent COVID-19.

V and J are TRBV19 and TRBJ1-5; TRBD1 matches at 7 bases. The CDR3 runs 16 residues. V lost 6 bases and J lost 0; bases outside the gene matches: 8. CDR1 and CDR2 (germline): LNHDA, SQIVND (reference sequence). In DNA form, the CDR3 reads TGTGCCAGTAGACCCAACAGGGGTATTAGCAATCAGCCCCAGCATTTT. It specifies CASRPNRGISNQPQHF.

This clone came up once. The V call is TRBV3-1 (or the pseudogene TRBV3-2), the J call TRBJ1-1, with unresolved D. The germline V gene has CDR1 LGHDT and CDR2 YNNKEL (reference sequence). V was trimmed by 1 base and J by 1 base, leaving 4 bases between them. CDR3 length: 13 amino acids. The CDR3 region has the DNA TGTGCCAGCAGCCAAGGGCCGAACACTGAAGCTTTCTTT. This encodes CASSQGPNTEAFF.

This chain uses TRBV25-1 with TRBJ2-7; TRBD1 matches 10 bases. Germline CDR1 is MGHDK and CDR2 is SYGVNS. Trimming removed 3 bases from V and 4 bases from J; junction bases left unmatched: 6. The CDR3 is 15 residues long. CDR3 nucleotides: TGTGCCAGCAGTGATCCGGGACAGGGGAAGTACGAGCAGTACTTC. This translates into CASSDPGQGKYEQYF.

This chain uses TRBV3-1 (or the pseudogene TRBV3-2) with TRBJ1-2, with TRBD1 matching over 7 bases. Trimming at V came to 1 base and at J to 4 bases, leaving 3 bases not matched to a gene. The length of the CDR3 is 14 residues. The V gene's germline CDR1 is LGHDT and CDR2 YNNKEL (reference sequence). The CDR3 DNA reads as TGTGCCAGCAGCCAAGTGACAGGGAGCTATGGCTACACCTTC. This encodes CASSQVTGSYGYTF.

This clone was recorded only once. The rearrangement uses TRBV12-3 or TRBV12-4 and TRBJ2-7; D ambiguous. Between the trimmed V and J ends, which lost 4 bases and 7 bases, there was a span of 5 bases. This CDR3 has 10 amino acids. CDR3 coding DNA: TGTGCCAGCAGTTCACTAGAGCAGTACTTC. Amino acid sequence: CASSSLEQYF.

This clone was picked up one time. The chain couples TRBV13 to TRBJ2-1; TRBD2 might be the D (5 bases). Germline lookup yields CDR1 PRHDT and CDR2 FYEKMQ (reference sequence). This CDR3 has 12 residues. V was clipped by 5 bases and J by 10 bases, with 12 bases between them. Here the CDR3 DNA reads TGTGCCAGCAGCGATATAAAGCGGGAGCAGTTCTTC. As protein: CASSDIKREQFF.

The J gene is TRBJ2-1, the V gene TRBV7-9; weak D call: TRBD2 (6 bases). The germline V gene has CDR1 SEHNR and CDR2 FQNEAQ (reference sequence). This CDR3 spans 15 amino acids. V dropped 2 bases and J dropped 6 bases, with 14 bases sitting between them. The CDR3 DNA reads TGTGCCAGCAGCTTACCCGCCGGGCGGGGCAATGAGCAGTTCTTC. Translating gives CASSLPAGRGNEQFF.

In this sample, this clone turned up once. The gene calls are TRBV18 and TRBJ2-1, with 8 positions matching TRBD2. Germline CDR1 reads KGHSH; CDR2 reads LQKENI. The V segment lost 7 bases and the J segment 1 base; nucleotides outside the gene matches: 15. This CDR3 comprises 18 residues. CDR3 coding DNA: TGTGCCAGCTTCGGGGGGCGGGAGGACTCACAATCCTACAATGAGCAGTTCTTC. The encoded protein is CASFGGREDSQSYNEQFF.

The CDR3, as DNA: TGTGCCAGCAGCCACAGGGTAGGAAATTCACCCCTCCACTTT. This gives the protein CASSHRVGNSPLHF. The chain recombines TRBV5-6 with TRBJ1-6, with D maybe TRBD1 (6 bases). Trimming removed 4 bases at V and 7 bases at J, with 12 bases between. Germline-derived CDR1 and CDR2 are SGHDT and YYEEEE. The CDR3 loop spans 14 amino acids. The complete variable domain, with remaining parts taken from reference TRBV5-6 and TRBJ1-6, reads DAGVTQSPTHLIKTRGQQVTLRCSPKSGHDTVSWYQQALGQGPQFIFQYYEEEERQRGNFPDRFSGHQFPNYSSELNVNALLLGDSALYLCASSHRVGNSPLHFGNGTRLTVT.

The rearrangement links TRBV12-5 to TRBJ1-1; D not certain. CDR1 is LGHNT and CDR2 is FRNRAP in the germline V gene. V lost 6 bases, J lost 5 bases, and 10 bases lay in between. The length of the CDR3 is 12 residues. The CDR3 DNA reads TGTGCTAGTGGCGGGTCACGGACTGAAGCTTTCTTT. This translates into CASGGSRTEAFF.

The chain combines TRBV5-4 with TRBJ2-7; D may be TRBD2 (6 bases). This CDR3 contains 13 residues. The V gene lost 4 bases and the J gene lost 6 bases, with 14 bases spanning the gap. Germline CDR1 and CDR2: SGHNT and YYREEE (reference sequence). CDR3 in amino acids: CASSRDSGSEQYF. The DNA of the CDR3 is TGTGCCAGCAGCAGGGACTCAGGGTCCGAGCAGTACTTC. Variable domain in full (rest from reference TRBV5-4 and TRBJ2-7): ETGVTQSPTHLIKTRGQQVTLRCSSQSGHNTVSWYQQALGQGPQFIFQYYREEENGRGNFPPRFSGLQFPNYSSELNVNALELDDSALYLCASSRDSGSEQYFGPGTRLTVT.

The CDR3 protein is CASSITGLASSSEQFF. The CDR3 DNA reads TGCGCCAGCAGCATAACCGGACTAGCGTCCAGTTCTGAGCAGTTCTTC. The genes are TRBV5-1 and TRBJ2-1, with 9 bases that match TRBD2. The germline CDR1 and CDR2 sequences are SGHRS and YFSETQ. J lost 9 bases, V lost 4 bases, and 14 bases had no gene match. The CDR3 consists of 16 residues.

This chain connects TRBV10-3 to TRBJ2-7; 16 bases match TRBD2. The CDR3 contains 18 residues. V gave up 0 bases and J gave up 2 bases; unmatched junction bases: 4. CDR1 ENHRY and CDR2 SYGVKD come from the germline V gene. This CDR3 is CAISESGTSGRATYEQYF. Written as DNA, the CDR3 is TGTGCCATCAGTGAGTCGGGGACTAGCGGGAGGGCCACCTACGAGCAGTACTTC.

The rearrangement links TRBV6-2 or TRBV6-3 to TRBJ1-2, with D possibly being TRBD1 (5 bases). Trimming took off 5 bases at V and 6 bases at J, with 19 bases between the two ends. The CDR3 has 15 residues. Germline V gene sequence: CDR1 MNHEY, CDR2 SVGEGT. This CDR3 reads CASSLVVRGEDGYTF. The CDR3 DNA is TGTGCCAGCAGTCTCGTCGTAAGGGGTGAGGATGGCTACACCTTC.

The chain couples TRBV5-6 to TRBJ1-2, with a weak D call TRBD1 (5 bases). The CDR3 is 15 amino acids. Between the trimmed V and J ends, which lost 1 base and 4 bases, there was a span of 14 bases. The V gene's germline CDR1 is SGHDT and CDR2 YYEEEE. The CDR3 region has the DNA TGTGCCAGCAGCTTGATTCTACCAGGGCCCTATGGCTACACCTTC. Translating it yields CASSLILPGPYGYTF.